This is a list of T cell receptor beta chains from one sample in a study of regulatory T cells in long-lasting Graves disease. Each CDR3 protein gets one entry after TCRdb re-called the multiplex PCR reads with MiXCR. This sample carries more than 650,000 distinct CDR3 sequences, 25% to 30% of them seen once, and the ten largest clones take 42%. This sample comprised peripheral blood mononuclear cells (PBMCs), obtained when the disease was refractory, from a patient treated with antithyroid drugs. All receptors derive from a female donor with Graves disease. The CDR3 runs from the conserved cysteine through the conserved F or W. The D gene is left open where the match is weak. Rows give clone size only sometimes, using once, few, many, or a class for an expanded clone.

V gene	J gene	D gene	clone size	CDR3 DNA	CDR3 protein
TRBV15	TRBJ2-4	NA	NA	TGTGCCACCAGCAGAGCCCCGCTAGAAATTCAGTACTTC	CATSRAPLEIQYF
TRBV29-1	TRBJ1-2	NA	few	TGCAGCGTTGAAGGAGCCCTAGGGTATGGCTACACCTTC	CSVEGALGYGYTF
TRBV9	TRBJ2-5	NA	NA	TGTGCCAGCAGCGTACAGGGAGAGGAGACCCAGTACTTC	CASSVQGEETQYF
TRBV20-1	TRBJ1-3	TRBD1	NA	TGCAGTGCTACTAGCGGGACAGGGTCTGGAAACACCATATATTTT	CSATSGTGSGNTIYF
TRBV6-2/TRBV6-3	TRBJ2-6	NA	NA	TGTGCCAGCAGTGAGGCGCGGGCAAGTGGGGCCAACGTCCTGACTTTC	CASSEARASGANVLTF
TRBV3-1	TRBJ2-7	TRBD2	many	TGTGCCAGCAGCCTCAGCGCGGGGGAATACGAGCAGTACTTC	CASSLSAGEYEQYF
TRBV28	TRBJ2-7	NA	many	TGTGCCAGCAGCTTAACCGGCGGAAGCTACGAGCAGTACTTC	CASSLTGGSYEQYF
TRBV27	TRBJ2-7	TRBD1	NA	TGTGCCAGTAGAACACCGGGACAGGGGTACCGCGAGCAGTACTTC	CASRTPGQGYREQYF
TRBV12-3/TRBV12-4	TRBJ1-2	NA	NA	TGTGCCAGCAGTTCCCCCTATGGCTACACCTTC	CASSSPYGYTF
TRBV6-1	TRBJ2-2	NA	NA	TGTGCCAGCAGTGCCCGAAGGACAACCGGGGAGCTGTTTTTT	CASSARRTTGELFF
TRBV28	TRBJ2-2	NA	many	TGTGCCAGCAGTCCCCGAGTCGTCTACACCGGGGAGCTGTTTTTT	CASSPRVVYTGELFF
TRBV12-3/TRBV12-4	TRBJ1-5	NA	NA	TGTGCCAGCAGTTCCGGACGCAAGTCCAATCAGCCCCAGCATTTT	CASSSGRKSNQPQHF
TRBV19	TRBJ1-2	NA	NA	TGTGCCAGTAGTGCGACCGCAGGTACCAAATATGGCTACACCTTC	CASSATAGTKYGYTF
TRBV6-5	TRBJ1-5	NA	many	TGTGCCAGCAGTTACGGTGGGGGGCGCGGCAATCAGCCCCAGCATTTT	CASSYGGGRGNQPQHF
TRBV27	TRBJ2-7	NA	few	TGTGCCAGCAGCGATCAAGGCGAGCAGTACTTC	CASSDQGEQYF
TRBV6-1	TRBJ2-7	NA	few	TGTGCCAGCAGTGGTGGCCCCCCTCTCGAGCAGTACTTC	CASSGGPPLEQYF
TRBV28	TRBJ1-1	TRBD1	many	TGTGCCAGCAGTTTGTCCGGGACAGGGGTGGGGACTGAAGCTTTCTTT	CASSLSGTGVGTEAFF
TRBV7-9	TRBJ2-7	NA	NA	TGTGCCAGCAGCTTAGCGCGACAGGACGAGCAGTACTTC	CASSLARQDEQYF
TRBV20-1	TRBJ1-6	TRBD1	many	TGCAGTGCCCCGAGCGGGACAGGGACCAATTCACCCCTCCACTTT	CSAPSGTGTNSPLHF
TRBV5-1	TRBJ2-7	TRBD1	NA	TGCGCCAGCAGCTGGGCTCCCCCCGGACAGGGGTCCTACGAGCAGTACTTC	CASSWAPPGQGSYEQYF
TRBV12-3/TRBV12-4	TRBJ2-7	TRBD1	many	TGTGCCAGCACCGGGACAGGGGAGGGCGAGCAGTACTTC	CASTGTGEGEQYF
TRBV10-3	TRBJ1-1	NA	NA	TGTGCCATCAGTGGGATGAACACTGAAGCTTTCTTT	CAISGMNTEAFF
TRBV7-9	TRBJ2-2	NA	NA	TGTGCCAGCAGCCCAACCAAGACGGGGAACACCGGGGAGCTGTTTTTT	CASSPTKTGNTGELFF
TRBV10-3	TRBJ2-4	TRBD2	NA	TGTGCCATCAGTGCGACTAGCGGATTAGCCAAAAACATTCAGTACTTC	CAISATSGLAKNIQYF
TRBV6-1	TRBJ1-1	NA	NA	TGTGCCAGCATTACCACCGCGAACACTGAAGCTTTCTTT	CASITTANTEAFF
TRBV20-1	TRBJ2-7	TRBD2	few	TGCAGTGCTCGGCCTACTAGCGTATACGAGCAGTACTTC	CSARPTSVYEQYF
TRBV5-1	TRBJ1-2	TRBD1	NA	TGCGCCGGCAGCTTACCAATCGACAGGGACGACTATGGCTACACCTTC	CAGSLPIDRDDYGYTF
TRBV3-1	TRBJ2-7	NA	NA	TGTGCCAGCAGCCTAGGGGACGTAACCTACGAGCAGTACTTC	CASSLGDVTYEQYF
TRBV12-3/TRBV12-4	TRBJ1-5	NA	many	TGTGCCAGCAGTTTAGGAGGGGCCCCCAATCAGCCCCAGCATTTT	CASSLGGAPNQPQHF
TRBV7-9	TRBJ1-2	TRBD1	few	TGTGCCAGCAGCTCGCAGGGGGCCGGGGTTTATGGCTACACCTTC	CASSSQGAGVYGYTF
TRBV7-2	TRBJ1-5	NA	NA	TGTGCCAGCAGCTTGGTCAGGCGACCCAATCAGCCCCAGCATTTT	CASSLVRRPNQPQHF
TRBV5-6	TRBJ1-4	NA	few	TGTGCCAGCAGCACTCGCTTGGCCGGGCTTAATGAAAAACTGTTTTTT	CASSTRLAGLNEKLFF
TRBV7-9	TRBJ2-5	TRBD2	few	TGTGCCAGCAGCCAAGGACTAGCGGGGTTACAAGAGACCCAGTACTTC	CASSQGLAGLQETQYF
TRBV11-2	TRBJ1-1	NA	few	TGTGCCAGCAGCTTAACCCAGGGGAGGTACACTGAAGCTTTCTTT	CASSLTQGRYTEAFF
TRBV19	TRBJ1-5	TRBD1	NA	TGTGCCAGTAGTATTACGGGACAGGGGAATCAGCCCCAGCATTTT	CASSITGQGNQPQHF
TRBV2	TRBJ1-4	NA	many	TGTGCCAGCAGAGCGCAGGGAGGGGATGAAAAACTGTTTTTT	CASRAQGGDEKLFF
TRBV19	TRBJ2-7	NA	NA	TGTGCCAGTAGTTCTACAGGGAGAAGAACCTACGAGCAGTACTTC	CASSSTGRRTYEQYF
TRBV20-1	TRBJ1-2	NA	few	TGCAGTGCCCCCGTGGGGGGCAACTATGGCTACACCTTC	CSAPVGGNYGYTF
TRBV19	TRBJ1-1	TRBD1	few	TGTGCCAGTAGTAGCCTGGACAGGGGGCGGACTGAAGCTTTCTTT	CASSSLDRGRTEAFF
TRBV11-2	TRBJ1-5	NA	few	TGTGCCAGCAGCGAGGACATTTTACACCAGCCCCAGCATTTT	CASSEDILHQPQHF
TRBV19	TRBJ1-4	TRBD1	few	TGTGCCAGTAGACTCGGGACAGGGAAGGAAAAACTGTTTTTT	CASRLGTGKEKLFF
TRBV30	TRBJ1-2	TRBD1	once	TGTGCCTGGAGTGGGGACAGGGTGGATGGCTACACCTTC	CAWSGDRVDGYTF
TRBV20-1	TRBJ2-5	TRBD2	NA	TGCAGTGCTAGAGTCCCAGCGGGAGGCTGGGAGACCCAGTACTTC	CSARVPAGGWETQYF
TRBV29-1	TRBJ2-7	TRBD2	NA	TGCAGCGTTGGTGCGGGACTAGCCTACGAGCAGTACTTC	CSVGAGLAYEQYF
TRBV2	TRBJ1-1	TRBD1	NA	TGTGCCAGCAGTCTGACAGGGATGATCACTGAAGCTTTCTTT	CASSLTGMITEAFF
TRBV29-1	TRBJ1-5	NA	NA	TGCAGCGTTGCTCGGGGTGGCAATCAGCCCCAGCATTTT	CSVARGGNQPQHF
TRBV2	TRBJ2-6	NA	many	TGTGCCAGCAGGAAACAGGGAGCCGGGGCCAACGTCCTGACTTTC	CASRKQGAGANVLTF
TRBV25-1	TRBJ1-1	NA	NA	TGTGCCAGCCCCCGGGAACTGAACACTGAAGCTTTCTTT	CASPRELNTEAFF
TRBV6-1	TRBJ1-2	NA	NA	TGTGCCAGCACCCTCGAGGAGGGAGCTAACTATGGCTACACCTTC	CASTLEEGANYGYTF
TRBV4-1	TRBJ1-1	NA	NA	TGCGCCAGCAGCCTTGTCAGAGCGGTTATGAACACTGAAGCTTTCTTT	CASSLVRAVMNTEAFF